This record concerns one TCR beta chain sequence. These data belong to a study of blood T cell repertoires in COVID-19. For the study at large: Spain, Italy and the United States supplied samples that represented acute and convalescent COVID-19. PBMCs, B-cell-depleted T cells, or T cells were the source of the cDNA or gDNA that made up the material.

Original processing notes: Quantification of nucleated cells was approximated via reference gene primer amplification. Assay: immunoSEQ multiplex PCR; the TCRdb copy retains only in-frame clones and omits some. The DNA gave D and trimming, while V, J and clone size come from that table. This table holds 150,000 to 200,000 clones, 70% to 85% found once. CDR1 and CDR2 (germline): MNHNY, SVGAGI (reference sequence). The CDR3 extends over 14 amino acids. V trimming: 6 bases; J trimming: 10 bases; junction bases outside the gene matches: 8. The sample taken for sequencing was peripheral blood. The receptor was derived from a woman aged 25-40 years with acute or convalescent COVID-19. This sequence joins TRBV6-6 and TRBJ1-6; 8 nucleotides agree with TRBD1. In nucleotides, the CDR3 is TGTGCCAGCAGCCAGGGGGCGCTGGAATCACCCCTCCACTTT. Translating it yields CASSQGALESPLHF.